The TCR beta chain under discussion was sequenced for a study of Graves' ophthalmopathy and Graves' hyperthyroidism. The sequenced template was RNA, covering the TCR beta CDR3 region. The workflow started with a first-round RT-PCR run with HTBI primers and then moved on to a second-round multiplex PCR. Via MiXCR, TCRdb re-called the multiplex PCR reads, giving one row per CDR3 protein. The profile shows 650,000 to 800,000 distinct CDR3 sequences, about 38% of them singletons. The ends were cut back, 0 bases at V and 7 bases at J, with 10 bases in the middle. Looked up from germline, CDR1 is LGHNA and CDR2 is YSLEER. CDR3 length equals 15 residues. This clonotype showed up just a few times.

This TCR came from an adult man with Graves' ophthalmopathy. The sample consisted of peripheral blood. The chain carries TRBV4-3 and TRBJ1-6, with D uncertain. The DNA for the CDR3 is TGCGCCAGCAGCCAAGAGGCCGCCCGGAATTCACCCCTCCACTTT. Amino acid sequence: CASSQEAARNSPLHF.